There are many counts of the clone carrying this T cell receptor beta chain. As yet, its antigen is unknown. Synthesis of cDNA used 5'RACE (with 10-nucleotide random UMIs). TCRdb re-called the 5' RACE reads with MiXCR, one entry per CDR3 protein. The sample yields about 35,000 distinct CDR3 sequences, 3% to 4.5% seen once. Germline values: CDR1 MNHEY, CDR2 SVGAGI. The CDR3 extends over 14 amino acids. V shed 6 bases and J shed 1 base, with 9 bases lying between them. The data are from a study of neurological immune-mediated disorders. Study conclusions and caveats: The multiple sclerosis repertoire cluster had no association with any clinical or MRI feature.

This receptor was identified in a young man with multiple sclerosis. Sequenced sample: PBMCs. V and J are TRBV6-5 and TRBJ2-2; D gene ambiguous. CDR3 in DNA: TGTGCCAGCAGCTGGCAGCAGAACACCGGGGAGCTGTTTTTT. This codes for CASSWQQNTGELFF.